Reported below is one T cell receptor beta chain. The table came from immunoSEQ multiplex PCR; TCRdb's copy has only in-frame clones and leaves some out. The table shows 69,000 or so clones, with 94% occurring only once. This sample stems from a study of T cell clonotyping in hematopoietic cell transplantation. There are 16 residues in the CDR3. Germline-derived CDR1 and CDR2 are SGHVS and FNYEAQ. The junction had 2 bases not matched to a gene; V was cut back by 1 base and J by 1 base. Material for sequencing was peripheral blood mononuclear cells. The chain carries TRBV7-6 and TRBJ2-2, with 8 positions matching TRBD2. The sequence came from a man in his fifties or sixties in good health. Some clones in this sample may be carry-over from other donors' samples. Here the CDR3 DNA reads TGTGCCAGCAGCTTAGTCGCGGGAGGGAACACCGGGGAGCTGTTTTTT. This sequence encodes CASSLVAGGNTGELFF.